The rows below give T cell receptor beta chains drawn from one sample of a study of CD8 T cells in Susac syndrome. Each CDR3 protein gets one entry after TCRdb re-called the immunoSEQ multiplex PCR reads with MiXCR. The sample consists of around 280,000 distinct CDR3 sequences, about 85% of them appearing once. The specimen was CD8+ T cells from PBMCs. These receptors were taken from a human donor with multiple sclerosis. The CDR3 runs from the conserved cysteine through the conserved F or W. The order of the fields is clone size, J gene, V gene, D gene, CDR3 DNA, CDR3 protein. D genes are given only for firm matches. The size entry is marked missing in some rows and otherwise reads once, few, many or a size class.

clone_size: NA; j_call: TRBJ1-4; v_call: TRBV7-9; d_call: NA; cdr3_nt: TGTGCCAGCAGCTTCGCCCGGGACTCTAATGAAAAACTGTTTTTT; cdr3_aa: CASSFARDSNEKLFF
clone_size: NA; j_call: TRBJ2-7; v_call: TRBV29-1; d_call: NA; cdr3_nt: TGCAGCGAGGGACCGACACCGTACGAGCAGTACTTC; cdr3_aa: CSEGPTPYEQYF
clone_size: NA; j_call: TRBJ2-7; v_call: TRBV28; d_call: TRBD1; cdr3_nt: TGTGCCAGCGGAAGGACAGGGAAAAACTACGAGCAGTACTTC; cdr3_aa: CASGRTGKNYEQYF
clone_size: NA; j_call: TRBJ1-1; v_call: TRBV20-1; d_call: TRBD1; cdr3_nt: TGCAGTGCTACAGGGGGTAAAAGGATTAACACTGAAGCTTTCTTT; cdr3_aa: CSATGGKRINTEAFF
clone_size: NA; j_call: TRBJ2-3; v_call: TRBV3-1; d_call: TRBD2; cdr3_nt: TGTGCCAGCAGCCAAAACCCGAGGGAGGGAGTGGGACCCACAGATACGCAGTATTTT; cdr3_aa: CASSQNPREGVGPTDTQYF
clone_size: NA; j_call: TRBJ2-7; v_call: TRBV19; d_call: TRBD1; cdr3_nt: TGTGCCAGTAGTGAGGTTGGACAGGCGCTAGCCGAGCAGTACTTC; cdr3_aa: CASSEVGQALAEQYF
clone_size: NA; j_call: TRBJ2-7; v_call: TRBV28; d_call: NA; cdr3_nt: TGTGTCAGCAGTTCCCCGACAGTAGACTTGTACTTC; cdr3_aa: CVSSSPTVDLYF
clone_size: NA; j_call: TRBJ2-2; v_call: TRBV4-1; d_call: NA; cdr3_nt: TGCGCCAGCAGCCAAGATTTCATAGGGGAGCTGTTTTTT; cdr3_aa: CASSQDFIGELFF
clone_size: NA; j_call: TRBJ2-3; v_call: TRBV20-1; d_call: NA; cdr3_nt: TGCAGTGCTAGAGATAGAATAGCCGAAGATACGCAGTATTTT; cdr3_aa: CSARDRIAEDTQYF
clone_size: NA; j_call: TRBJ1-2; v_call: TRBV28; d_call: NA; cdr3_nt: TGTGCCAGCAGTTTAAGGCACCGTGAGCTCGGGGTTGGCTACACCTTC; cdr3_aa: CASSLRHRELGVGYTF
clone_size: NA; j_call: TRBJ1-1; v_call: TRBV12-3/TRBV12-4; d_call: NA; cdr3_nt: TGTGCCAGCAGTTTTGGAGGTATGAACACTGAAGCTTTCTTT; cdr3_aa: CASSFGGMNTEAFF
clone_size: once; j_call: TRBJ2-1; v_call: TRBV6-6; d_call: NA; cdr3_nt: TGTGCCAGCAGTTACTCGAGTCCCCGGGGCAATGAGCAGTTCTTC; cdr3_aa: CASSYSSPRGNEQFF
clone_size: NA; j_call: TRBJ2-7; v_call: TRBV20-1; d_call: TRBD2; cdr3_nt: TGCAGTGCTAGAGTCCCGCGGGAGTCCTCCTACGAGCAGTACTTC; cdr3_aa: CSARVPRESSYEQYF
clone_size: few; j_call: TRBJ2-3; v_call: TRBV6-1; d_call: NA; cdr3_nt: TGTGCCAGCGCCAGATCGGCGGGGACCGGAGATACGCAGTATTTT; cdr3_aa: CASARSAGTGDTQYF
clone_size: NA; j_call: TRBJ2-1; v_call: TRBV11-1; d_call: TRBD1; cdr3_nt: TGTGCCAGCAGCTTAACGGTGGTGAAGAATTACCGGGACAGGGGCAATGAGCAGTTCTTC; cdr3_aa: CASSLTVVKNYRDRGNEQFF
clone_size: NA; j_call: TRBJ2-5; v_call: TRBV2; d_call: TRBD2; cdr3_nt: TGTGCCAGCTTCGGACTAGCGGGAGCGGAGACCCAGTACTTC; cdr3_aa: CASFGLAGAETQYF
clone_size: NA; j_call: TRBJ2-1; v_call: TRBV29-1; d_call: NA; cdr3_nt: TGCAGCGTATCCGGGATTAGCAGGAGGGCCAATTCGTACAATGAGCAGTTCTTC; cdr3_aa: CSVSGISRRANSYNEQFF
clone_size: NA; j_call: TRBJ2-5; v_call: TRBV7-9; d_call: NA; cdr3_nt: TGTGCCAGCAGCAACCCGGGCCCTACTCTGGGGACCCAGTACTTC; cdr3_aa: CASSNPGPTLGTQYF
clone_size: NA; j_call: TRBJ1-1; v_call: TRBV29-1; d_call: NA; cdr3_nt: TGCAGCGCTGGAAGGGGGTCGGTAAAAACTGAAGCTTTCTTT; cdr3_aa: CSAGRGSVKTEAFF
clone_size: NA; j_call: TRBJ1-1; v_call: TRBV7-9; d_call: NA; cdr3_nt: TGTGCCAGCACCCCGGGCCCCAGTGAAGCTTTCTTT; cdr3_aa: CASTPGPSEAFF
clone_size: NA; j_call: TRBJ2-5; v_call: TRBV3-1; d_call: NA; cdr3_nt: TGTGCCAGCAGCCCCACTCGGGCCCAAGAGACCCAGTACTTC; cdr3_aa: CASSPTRAQETQYF
clone_size: once; j_call: TRBJ2-3; v_call: TRBV7-3; d_call: TRBD2; cdr3_nt: TGTGCCAGCGGTTTTAGCGGGAGGGTCACAGATACGCAGTATTTT; cdr3_aa: CASGFSGRVTDTQYF
clone_size: NA; j_call: TRBJ2-7; v_call: TRBV7-9; d_call: TRBD1; cdr3_nt: TGTGCCAGCAGCTTCCCCCGGACAGGGTACGAGCAGTACTTC; cdr3_aa: CASSFPRTGYEQYF
clone_size: NA; j_call: TRBJ2-1; v_call: TRBV29-1; d_call: NA; cdr3_nt: TGCAGCGTGTGGGGCGATGAGCAGTTCTTC; cdr3_aa: CSVWGDEQFF
clone_size: NA; j_call: TRBJ1-5; v_call: TRBV12-3/TRBV12-4; d_call: NA; cdr3_nt: TGTGCCTCCAGCGATCGGGGACCCAATCAGCCCCAGCATTTT; cdr3_aa: CASSDRGPNQPQHF
clone_size: NA; j_call: TRBJ2-1; v_call: TRBV7-9; d_call: TRBD1; cdr3_nt: TGTGCCAGCAGCCAGGGGGTCGAACAGTTCTTC; cdr3_aa: CASSQGVEQFF
clone_size: NA; j_call: TRBJ1-1; v_call: TRBV29-1; d_call: NA; cdr3_nt: TGCAGCGTCCCTCCAAATGGAGGCACTGAAGCTTTCTTT; cdr3_aa: CSVPPNGGTEAFF
clone_size: NA; j_call: TRBJ2-5; v_call: TRBV7-9; d_call: TRBD1; cdr3_nt: TGTGCCAGCAGACACCGGGACAGGGGCCGCCCGGACCAAGAGACCCAGTACTTC; cdr3_aa: CASRHRDRGRPDQETQYF
clone_size: NA; j_call: TRBJ2-7; v_call: TRBV20-1; d_call: TRBD2; cdr3_nt: TGCAGTGCTAGATCCGGACTAGCGGGAGGACCTTACTACGAGCAGTACTTC; cdr3_aa: CSARSGLAGGPYYEQYF
clone_size: few; j_call: TRBJ2-7; v_call: TRBV5-1; d_call: TRBD1; cdr3_nt: TGCGCCAGCAGCTTGGGAGACAGGGACTACGAGCAGTACTTC; cdr3_aa: CASSLGDRDYEQYF
clone_size: NA; j_call: TRBJ2-5; v_call: TRBV6-1; d_call: NA; cdr3_nt: TGTGCCAGCACCCATGCGAGTCTGAAGACCCAGTACTTC; cdr3_aa: CASTHASLKTQYF
clone_size: NA; j_call: TRBJ2-1; v_call: TRBV5-1; d_call: NA; cdr3_nt: TGCGCCAGCAGCTCGCCGATAGGGCAGTTCTTC; cdr3_aa: CASSSPIGQFF
clone_size: NA; j_call: TRBJ1-2; v_call: TRBV6-6; d_call: NA; cdr3_nt: TGTGCCAGCGGGTTCAAGGTCCTCGGCTACACCTTC; cdr3_aa: CASGFKVLGYTF
clone_size: NA; j_call: TRBJ2-2; v_call: TRBV20-1; d_call: NA; cdr3_nt: TGCAGTGCTAGAGACCAACCGGGACATGACACCGGGGAGCTGTTTTTT; cdr3_aa: CSARDQPGHDTGELFF
clone_size: NA; j_call: TRBJ2-1; v_call: TRBV3-1; d_call: NA; cdr3_nt: TGTGCCAGCAGCCAAGATCTTGGCCTTAATGAGCAGTTCTTC; cdr3_aa: CASSQDLGLNEQFF
clone_size: NA; j_call: TRBJ2-1; v_call: TRBV27; d_call: TRBD2; cdr3_nt: TGTGCCAGCAGTCCACGCGGGAGGAGCTCCTACAATGAGCAGTTCTTC; cdr3_aa: CASSPRGRSSYNEQFF
clone_size: NA; j_call: TRBJ2-7; v_call: TRBV5-5; d_call: TRBD2; cdr3_nt: TGTGCCAGCAGCTTAAGACTAGCGGGAGGAGGAGAGCAGTACTTC; cdr3_aa: CASSLRLAGGGEQYF
clone_size: NA; j_call: TRBJ2-2; v_call: TRBV7-3; d_call: NA; cdr3_nt: TGTGCCAGCAGTCTGGGTGGCACAGCCGGTGGTACCGGGGAGCTGTTTTTT; cdr3_aa: CASSLGGTAGGTGELFF
clone_size: NA; j_call: TRBJ2-3; v_call: TRBV19; d_call: TRBD1; cdr3_nt: TGTGCCAGTTACGACAGGGCAGTCACAGATACGCAGTATTTT; cdr3_aa: CASYDRAVTDTQYF
clone_size: once; j_call: TRBJ1-2; v_call: TRBV29-1; d_call: TRBD1; cdr3_nt: TGCAGCGTAATGTCGACAGGGTTCGGTGGCTACACCTTC; cdr3_aa: CSVMSTGFGGYTF
clone_size: NA; j_call: TRBJ2-1; v_call: TRBV7-6; d_call: NA; cdr3_nt: TGTGCCAGCAGCTTAGCGGAGGAGGGCCAATACAATGAGCAGTTCTTC; cdr3_aa: CASSLAEEGQYNEQFF
clone_size: NA; j_call: TRBJ2-6; v_call: TRBV29-1; d_call: NA; cdr3_nt: TGCAGCGTTGAGTTACGGGAAGGGGCTGGGGCCAACGTCCTGACTTTC; cdr3_aa: CSVELREGAGANVLTF
clone_size: NA; j_call: TRBJ2-7; v_call: TRBV7-9; d_call: NA; cdr3_nt: TGTGCCAGCAGTCGACAAGAGAGCTCCTACGAGCAGTACTTC; cdr3_aa: CASSRQESSYEQYF
clone_size: NA; j_call: TRBJ1-5; v_call: TRBV30; d_call: NA; cdr3_nt: TGTGCCTGGGGTGAATCGGGGGATCATTTTCAGCCCCAGCATTTT; cdr3_aa: CAWGESGDHFQPQHF
clone_size: NA; j_call: TRBJ1-1; v_call: TRBV27; d_call: NA; cdr3_nt: TGTGCCAGCAGTCTGGACCGGGACCTTTTAACTGAAGCTTTCTTT; cdr3_aa: CASSLDRDLLTEAFF
clone_size: NA; j_call: TRBJ2-7; v_call: TRBV12-5; d_call: NA; cdr3_nt: TGTGCTAGTGGTTTGGTTGTGAGGGGCTCCAGCTCCTACGAGCAGTACTTC; cdr3_aa: CASGLVVRGSSSYEQYF
clone_size: NA; j_call: TRBJ2-1; v_call: TRBV29-1; d_call: TRBD2; cdr3_nt: TGCAGCGTTGAAGGCTTTGCGCTTGGGACTAGCGGGAGCCAGTGGAATGAGCAGTTCTTC; cdr3_aa: CSVEGFALGTSGSQWNEQFF
clone_size: NA; j_call: TRBJ1-2; v_call: TRBV30; d_call: NA; cdr3_nt: TGTGCCGGAAGTCCTGGAGGGGGCTATGGCTACACCTTC; cdr3_aa: CAGSPGGGYGYTF
clone_size: NA; j_call: TRBJ2-5; v_call: TRBV18; d_call: NA; cdr3_nt: TGTGCCAGCTCACCACCGGGGAACGGGAGAGAGACCCAGTACTTC; cdr3_aa: CASSPPGNGRETQYF
clone_size: NA; j_call: TRBJ1-2; v_call: TRBV7-9; d_call: TRBD1; cdr3_nt: TGTGCCAGCAGTTTCAGACAGGGAACTAACTATGGCTACACCTTC; cdr3_aa: CASSFRQGTNYGYTF
clone_size: NA; j_call: TRBJ2-1; v_call: TRBV4-1; d_call: TRBD1; cdr3_nt: TGCGCCAGCAGCCCAGGACAGGCGCTAACGGGCGGGCAGTTCTTC; cdr3_aa: CASSPGQALTGGQFF
clone_size: NA; j_call: TRBJ2-1; v_call: TRBV9; d_call: TRBD2; cdr3_nt: TGTGCCAGCAGCCCCGCCCGAGGACTAGCGGGTGAGCAGTTCTTC; cdr3_aa: CASSPARGLAGEQFF
clone_size: NA; j_call: TRBJ1-2; v_call: TRBV21-1; d_call: NA; cdr3_nt: TGTGCCAGCAGCAGGGACGAAGTGAGCTATGGCTACACCTTC; cdr3_aa: CASSRDEVSYGYTF